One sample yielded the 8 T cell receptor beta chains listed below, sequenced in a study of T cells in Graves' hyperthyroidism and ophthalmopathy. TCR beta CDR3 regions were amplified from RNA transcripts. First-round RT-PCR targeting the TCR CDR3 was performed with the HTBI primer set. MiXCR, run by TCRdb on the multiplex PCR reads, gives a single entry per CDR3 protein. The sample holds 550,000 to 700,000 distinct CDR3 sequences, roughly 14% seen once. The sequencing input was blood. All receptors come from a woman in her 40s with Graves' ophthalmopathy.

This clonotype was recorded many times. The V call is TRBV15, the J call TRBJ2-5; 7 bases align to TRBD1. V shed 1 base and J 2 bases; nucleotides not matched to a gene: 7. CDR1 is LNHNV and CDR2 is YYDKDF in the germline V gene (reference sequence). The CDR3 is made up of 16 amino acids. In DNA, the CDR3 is TGTGCCACCAGCAGAGGACAGGGAAGGAAACAAGAGACCCAGTACTTC. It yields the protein CATSRGQGRKQETQYF.

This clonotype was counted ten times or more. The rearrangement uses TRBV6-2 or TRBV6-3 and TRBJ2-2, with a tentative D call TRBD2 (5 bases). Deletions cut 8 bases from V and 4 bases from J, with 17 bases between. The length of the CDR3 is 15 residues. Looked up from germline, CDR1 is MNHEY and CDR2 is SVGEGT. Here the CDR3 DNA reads TGTGCCAGCCTATTTGGAGCGGAAATCACCGGGGAGCTGTTTTTT. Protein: CASLFGAEITGELFF.

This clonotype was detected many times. Here the CDR3 reads CASSSAGTGGAIDGYTF. CDR3 in DNA: TGTGCCAGCAGTTCCGCCGGGACAGGGGGCGCGATAGATGGCTACACCTTC. V is TRBV6-5 and J is TRBJ1-2; TRBD1 aligns across 12 bases. The CDR3 runs to 17 residues. V was clipped by 4 bases and J by 6 bases; unmatched bases: 12. The germline CDR1 and CDR2 sequences are MNHEY and SVGAGI.

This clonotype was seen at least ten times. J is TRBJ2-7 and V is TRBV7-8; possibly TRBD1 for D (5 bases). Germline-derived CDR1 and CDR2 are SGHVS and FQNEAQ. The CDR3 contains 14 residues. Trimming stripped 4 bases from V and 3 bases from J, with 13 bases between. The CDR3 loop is CASSSDSLGYEQYF. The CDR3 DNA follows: TGTGCCAGCAGCTCCGACAGCCTTGGCTACGAGCAGTACTTC.

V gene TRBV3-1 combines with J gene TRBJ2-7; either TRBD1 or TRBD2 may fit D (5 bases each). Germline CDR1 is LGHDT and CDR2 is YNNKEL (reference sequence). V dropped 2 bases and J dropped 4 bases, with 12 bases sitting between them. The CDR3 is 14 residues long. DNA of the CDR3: TGTGCCAGCAGCCAACAGGTGGGACCTTACGAGCAGTACTTC. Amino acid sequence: CASSQQVGPYEQYF.

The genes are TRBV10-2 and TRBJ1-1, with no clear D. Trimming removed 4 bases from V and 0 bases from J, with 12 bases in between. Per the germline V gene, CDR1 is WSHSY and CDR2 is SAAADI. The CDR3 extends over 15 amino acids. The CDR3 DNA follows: TGCGCCAGCAGTGGAGGCAGAGGGATGAACACTGAAGCTTTCTTT. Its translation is CASSGGRGMNTEAFF.

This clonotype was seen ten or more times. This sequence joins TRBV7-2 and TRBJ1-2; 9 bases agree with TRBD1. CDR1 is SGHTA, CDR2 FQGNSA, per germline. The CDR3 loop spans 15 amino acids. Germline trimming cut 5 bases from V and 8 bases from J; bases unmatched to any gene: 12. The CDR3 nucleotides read TGTGCCAGCAGCGGATGGACAGGGGCGACGGAGGGCTACACCTTC. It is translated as CASSGWTGATEGYTF.

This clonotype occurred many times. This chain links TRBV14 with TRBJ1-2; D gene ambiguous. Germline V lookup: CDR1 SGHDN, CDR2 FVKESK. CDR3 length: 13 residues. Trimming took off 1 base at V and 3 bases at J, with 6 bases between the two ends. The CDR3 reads CASSQVYHYGYTF. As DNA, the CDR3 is TGTGCCAGCAGCCAAGTGTATCACTATGGCTACACCTTC.